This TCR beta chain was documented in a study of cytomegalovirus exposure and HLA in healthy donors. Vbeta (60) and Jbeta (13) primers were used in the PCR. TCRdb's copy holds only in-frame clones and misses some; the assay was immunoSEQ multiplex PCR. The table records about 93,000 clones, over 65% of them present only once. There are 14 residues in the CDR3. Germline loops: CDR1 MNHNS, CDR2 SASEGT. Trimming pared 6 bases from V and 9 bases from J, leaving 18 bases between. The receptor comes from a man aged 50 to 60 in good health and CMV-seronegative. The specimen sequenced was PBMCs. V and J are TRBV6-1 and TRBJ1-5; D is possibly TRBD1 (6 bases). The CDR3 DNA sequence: TGTGCCAGCAGGACTACGGACAGTGACCGGCCCCAGCATTTT. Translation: CASRTTDSDRPQHF.